One sample yielded the 6 T cell receptor beta chains listed below, sequenced in a study of shared clonotypes between healthy human individuals. Libraries were prepared by immunoSEQ multiplex PCR; TCRdb keeps only in-frame clonotypes and omits some of them. The sample includes 780,000 or so clones, over 55% seen only once; the top ten take approximately 1.7%. The sample was memory CD4+ T cells sorted from blood. This sample's subset: CD45RA-negative fraction. Source of these receptors: a young woman in good health.

At least ten counts were recorded for this clone. The chain links TRBV5-6 to TRBJ2-3; 11 bases fit TRBD2. The CDR3 has 14 amino acids. The trim removed 4 bases at V and 7 bases at J, leaving 5 bases unmatched. CDR1 and CDR2 (germline): SGHDT, YYEEEE. The CDR3 region has the DNA TGTGCCAGCAGCCGACTAGCGGGAAGTAATACGCAGTATTTT. Translation gives CASSRLAGSNTQYF.

The V call is TRBV4-1, the J call TRBJ1-5; no firm D call. Germline V gene data show CDR1 as MGHRA and CDR2 as YSYEKL. V was trimmed by 2 bases and J by 8 bases, leaving 10 bases between them. The CDR3 sequence is 13 residues long. CDR3 sequence (DNA): TGCGCCAGCAGCCAAATCGAGTTGGAGCCCCAGCATTTT. This translates into CASSQIELEPQHF.

The chain carries TRBV7-2 and TRBJ2-7; 7 bases line up with TRBD2. The trim removed 2 bases at V and 5 bases at J, leaving 9 bases unmatched. The CDR3 runs 15 residues. CDR1 SGHTA and CDR2 FQGNSA come from the germline V gene. CDR3 protein: CASSLMGDYSNEQYF. The CDR3 DNA reads as TGTGCCAGCAGCTTAATGGGGGACTATTCTAACGAGCAGTACTTC.

This sequence joins TRBV28 and TRBJ1-5; 7 positions agree with TRBD1. This CDR3 contains 14 residues. V was clipped by 6 bases and J by 5 bases; unmatched bases: 7. CDR1 is MDHEN, CDR2 SYDVKM, per germline. This CDR3 is CASRPTGVYQPQHF. CDR3 nucleotide sequence: TGTGCCAGCAGACCAACAGGGGTCTATCAGCCCCAGCATTTT.

The table lists this clone with a count of one. V usage is TRBV5-1 and J usage is TRBJ2-3; 9 bases map to TRBD2. The CDR3 is 16 amino acids. With V trimmed by 1 base and J by 4 bases, 7 bases remained unmatched. The germline gives CDR1 SGHRS, CDR2 YFSETQ. The CDR3 nucleotides read TGCGCCAGCAGCTTGAAGCCTAGCGGGATCTCAGATACGCAGTATTTT. Protein product: CASSLKPSGISDTQYF. Full variable domain (rest looked up from reference TRBV5-1 and TRBJ2-3): KAGVTQTPRYLIKTRGQQVTLSCSPISGHRSVSWYQQTPGQGLQFLFEYFSETQRNKGNFPGRFSGRQFSNSRSEMNVSTLELGDSALYLCASSLKPSGISDTQYFGPGTRLTVL.

The chain links TRBV5-1 to TRBJ1-3; 7 nucleotides align to TRBD1. Germline CDR1 and CDR2: SGHRS and YFSETQ. The CDR3 sequence is 13 residues long. J lost 0 bases, V lost 7 bases, and 1 base had no gene match. The CDR3 DNA is TGCGCCAGCCGACAGGGCTCTGGAAACACCATATATTTT. Protein product: CASRQGSGNTIYF.